This paragraph covers one T cell receptor (beta chain) sequence. This sample also contains other DNA sequences that code for the same CDR3. Authors' data handling: Reference gene primer amplification in the assay estimated nucleated cell counts. Only in-frame clones appear in the TCRdb table, and some are missing; sequencing was by immunoSEQ multiplex PCR. That table is the source of V, J and clone size, and D and trimming were worked out from the DNA. The data show around 32,000 clones, with 80% to 90% seen just once and 5.5% held by the top ten. This sample is part of a study of blood T cell repertoires in COVID-19. Study-level information: Samples of COVID-19 (acute and convalescent) were obtained from the United States, Italy and Spain. From T cells, B-cell-depleted T cells, or PBMCs came the material, which was cDNA or gDNA.

J was trimmed by 1 base and V by 4 bases; bases with no gene match: 6. CDR3 length equals 15 residues. Sequenced material: peripheral blood. The TCR originated in a woman at least 80 years old with active or convalescent COVID-19. The chain couples TRBV23-1 to TRBJ1-1, with 7 bases fitting TRBD1. TRBV23-1 is designated an ORF whose function remains uncertain. The CDR3 DNA follows: TGCGCCAGCAGTCCAGGGTACAGGGGGAACACTGAAGCTTTCTTT. This encodes CASSPGYRGNTEAFF.